Below are 18 T cell receptor beta chains sequenced from a single sample in a study of CXCR3-negative and CXCR3-positive naive CD8 T cells. Whole-study results and caveats: Hydrophobicity of TRB CDR3s was greater in CXCR3-positive naive cells than in CXCR3-negative naive cells.

Their recognized antigens are unknown. UMI-labeled 5' RACE yielded the TRB cDNA libraries. TCRdb re-called the 5' RACE reads and gives one entry per CDR3 protein, without DNA. This sample's table has over 100,000 distinct CDR3 sequences. The sequenced sample was naive CXCR3+ CD8+ T cells from blood. Noted subset: CD45RO-CCR7+CD27+CD95- naive CD8+ T cells expressing CXCR3 (TNR3+). The receptors shown here come from a human donor in good health. Some clones in this sample may be carry-over from other donors' samples.

The chain employs TRBV7-9 and TRBJ1-1. Germline assignment: CDR1 SEHNR and CDR2 FQNEAQ (reference sequence). The CDR3 contains 13 residues. The CDR3 sequence is CASSPQADTEAFF.

This chain uses TRBV27 with TRBJ2-1. The CDR3 sequence is 13 residues long. From germline, CDR1 is MNHEY and CDR2 SMNVEV (reference sequence). The CDR3 region is CASSLSIYNEQFF.

The gene calls are TRBV28 and TRBJ2-7. The length of the CDR3 is 11 residues. Germline-derived CDR1 and CDR2 are MDHEN and SYDVKM. CDR3 region: CASSFSDEQYF.

The chain links TRBV28 to TRBJ2-6. The germline V gene encodes CDR1 MDHEN and CDR2 SYDVKM. CDR3 length: 14 amino acids. CDR3 amino acids: CASIARTGANVLTF.

This chain joins TRBV12-3 or TRBV12-4 and TRBJ2-7. This CDR3 comprises 15 residues. The CDR3 loop reads CASSPFSSSDYEQYF.

The rearrangement uses TRBV28 and TRBJ2-7; no DNA is available, so the TRBD1 call from TCRdb remains unchecked. CDR1 and CDR2 (germline): MDHEN, SYDVKM. The CDR3 sequence is 14 residues long. The CDR3 spells CASSFDSQTYEQYF.

The chain combines TRBV4-3 with TRBJ2-1; TCRdb designates TRBD2, a call that cannot be tested without DNA. Germline V gene data show CDR1 as LGHNA and CDR2 as YSLEER. The CDR3 covers 15 residues. CDR3 in amino acids: CASSQVTSEYNEQFF.

This sequence joins TRBV20-1 and TRBJ2-7; checking the TCRdb D call of TRBD1 is not possible without DNA. The CDR3 sequence is 14 residues long. Germline-derived CDR1 and CDR2 are DFQATT and SNEGSKA (reference sequence). CDR3 protein: CNASGGGDLDEQYF.

The chain recombines TRBV19 with TRBJ2-1; TCRdb outputs TRBD1, but without DNA this stays unchecked. The CDR3 contains 16 residues. CDR1 is LNHDA, CDR2 SQIVND, per germline (reference sequence). The CDR3: CASSPRTRSPYNEQFF.

The chain links TRBV28 to TRBJ2-2; TCRdb designates TRBD1, a call that cannot be tested without DNA. The V gene's germline CDR1 is MDHEN and CDR2 SYDVKM. The CDR3 sequence is 14 residues long. The CDR3 loop reads CASSFGQGSGELFF.

CDR3 residues: CASSRPGQTYNEQFF. The V and J genes are TRBV2 and TRBJ2-1; TCRdb designates TRBD1, a call that cannot be tested without DNA. Germline loops: CDR1 SNHLY, CDR2 FYNNEI. This CDR3 has 15 residues.

The chain uses TRBV28 and TRBJ2-7. There are 11 residues in the CDR3. From germline, CDR1 is MDHEN and CDR2 SYDVKM. CDR3 sequence: CASSAPYEQYF. The variable domain in full, completed from reference TRBV28 and TRBJ2-7, reads DVKVTQSSRYLVKRTGEKVFLECVQDMDHENMFWYRQDPGLGLRLIYFSYDVKMKEKGDIPEGYSVSREKKERFSLILESASTNQTSMYLCASSAPYEQYFGPGTRLTVT.

The chain joins TRBV14 to TRBJ2-1; TCRdb calls TRBD1, which cannot be checked without DNA. Germline loops: CDR1 SGHDN, CDR2 FVKESK. The CDR3 totals 14 residues. The CDR3 loop is CASSPRANYNEQFF.

V usage is TRBV7-6 and J usage is TRBJ2-1. Germline V gives CDR1 SGHVS, CDR2 FNYEAQ. The CDR3 is made up of 18 amino acids. The CDR3 loop reads CASSLDERVVGSYNEQFF.

The CDR3: CASTKGQSTDTQYF. The chain links TRBV7-9 to TRBJ2-3; TCRdb's D call, TRBD1, is unchecked because there is no DNA. Looked up from germline, CDR1 is SEHNR and CDR2 is FQNEAQ (reference sequence). The CDR3 length is 14 residues.

The rearrangement joins TRBV7-2 to TRBJ2-7; TCRdb calls TRBD1, which cannot be checked without DNA. The CDR3 is 13 residues long. The germline CDR1 and CDR2 sequences are SGHTA and FQGNSA. CDR3 sequence reads: CASSPDREYEQYF.

V gene TRBV27 combines with J gene TRBJ2-2; absent DNA, TCRdb's TRBD1 call cannot be checked. Germline values: CDR1 MNHEY, CDR2 SMNVEV (reference sequence). The CDR3 is 16 amino acids. CDR3 in amino acids: CASASANRVRTGGLFF.

The chain couples TRBV5-1 to TRBJ2-7. Per the germline V gene, CDR1 is SGHRS and CDR2 is YFSETQ. There are 12 residues in the CDR3. Here the CDR3 reads CASSSDSWEQYF.